Each of the 12 T cell receptor beta chains below was sequenced from the same sample in a study of T-cell memory formation after mild COVID-19. One entry per CDR3 protein results from TCRdb running MiXCR on the 5' RACE reads. The sample has 300,000 to 350,000 distinct CDR3 sequences, roughly a fifth seen once. What was sequenced was PBMCs or a T cell subset sorted from them (not recorded which). Source of these receptors: a man aged 18 to 30 who had mild COVID-19 (a few samples of this study predate the infection). Cell type and time point are not known.

This clonotype has a count of ten or more. One junction end does not reproduce the germline sequence, and a read error may be involved. The chain has TRBV4-1 and TRBJ1-2; the D is unclear. This CDR3 contains 12 residues. CDR1 is MGHRA and CDR2 is YSYEKL in the germline V gene. The CDR3 DNA reads as TGTGCCAGCAGCCAAGCTAACTATGGCTACACCTTC. Translation gives CASSQANYGYTF.

The chain joins TRBV7-2 to TRBJ1-2; a weak D match, TRBD1 (5 bases). V was cut by 5 bases and J by 6 bases, with 13 bases left in between. The germline V gene encodes CDR1 SGHTA and CDR2 FQGNSA. This CDR3 is built from 13 residues. The CDR3 coding sequence is TGTGCCAGCAGCCCGACGGGGGTGGATGGCTACACCTTC. Its translation: CASSPTGVDGYTF.

This clonotype was seen many times. The V gene is TRBV20-1, the J gene TRBJ2-2; D is undetermined. The germline CDR1 and CDR2 sequences are DFQATT and SNEGSKA (reference sequence). CDR3 length: 16 residues. The germline V and J ends were trimmed by 1 base and 0 bases, with 12 bases remaining between them. CDR3: CSARGNTRSNTGELFF. The CDR3 nucleotides are TGCAGTGCTAGAGGAAATACTCGGTCGAACACCGGGGAGCTGTTTTTT.

This clonotype was seen a few times. The genes are TRBV5-4 and TRBJ1-1; D unresolved. Trimming removed 0 bases from V and 3 bases from J, with 9 bases in between. The CDR3 runs to 14 residues. Germline V gene sequence: CDR1 SGHNT, CDR2 YYREEE (reference sequence). The DNA of the CDR3 is TGTGCCAGCAGCTTGGAGAAAGGGTACACTGAAGCTTTCTTT. Protein: CASSLEKGYTEAFF.

This clonotype was recorded a few times. This chain uses TRBV28 with TRBJ1-1; weak D call: TRBD1 (6 bases). Germline V gene lookup returns CDR1 MDHEN and CDR2 SYDVKM. The CDR3 runs to 15 residues. The V and J ends lost 8 bases and 2 bases respectively, with 18 bases between them. The CDR3 coding sequence is TGTGCCAGCGGTCAGCACGGGGGACAAAACACTGAAGCTTTCTTT. Translating it yields CASGQHGGQNTEAFF.

The gene calls are TRBV6-5 and TRBJ2-2; the match to TRBD1 covers 10 bases. CDR3 length: 19 amino acids. V was pared by 0 bases and J by 3 bases, with 10 bases of the junction left unmatched. The germline V gene encodes CDR1 MNHEY and CDR2 SVGAGI. CDR3: CASSYSGRDRGYYTGELFF. CDR3 in DNA: TGTGCCAGCAGTTACTCGGGCCGGGACAGGGGCTACTACACCGGGGAGCTGTTTTTT.

This clonotype showed up just a few times. V is TRBV12-3 or TRBV12-4 and J is TRBJ1-1; D remains unclear. This CDR3 is built from 14 residues. The V end was cut by 6 bases, the J end by 6 bases, with 17 bases between. CDR3 nucleotides: TGTGCCAGCAGCCGGGAGAGCAGGCTCGCTGAAGCTTTCTTT. The encoded protein is CASSRESRLAEAFF.

This clonotype was counted between two and nine times. This sequence joins TRBV7-6 and TRBJ2-1, with a weak D call TRBD1 (5 bases). Trimming shortened V by 3 bases and J by 5 bases, and 11 bases separated the two germline ends. Germline V CDR1 and CDR2: SGHVS, FNYEAQ. The CDR3 contains 14 residues. CDR3 residues: CASSLGQSDNEQFF. As DNA, the CDR3 is TGTGCCAGCAGCTTGGGGCAGTCCGACAATGAGCAGTTCTTC.

The chain carries TRBV18 and TRBJ2-7; D not resolved. The V end lost 4 bases, the J end lost 1 base, and 8 bases lay between the germline ends. The CDR3 runs to 13 residues. Germline CDR1 KGHSH, CDR2 LQKENI. As DNA, the CDR3 is TGTGCCAGCTCACAGGTCAGATCCTACGAGCAGTACTTC. Its translation: CASSQVRSYEQYF.

The genes are TRBV12-3 or TRBV12-4 and TRBJ1-5, with a possible D match to TRBD1 (6 bases). The CDR3 sequence is 14 residues long. V gave up 5 bases and J gave up 2 bases, with 10 bases separating them. The CDR3 bases are TGTGCCAGCAGTCAACAGGGAGGCAATCAGCCCCAGCATTTT. Protein product: CASSQQGGNQPQHF.

CDR3 sequence (DNA): TGTGCCAGCAGCTTAACAGGGACAGACCCCTATGGCTACACCTTC. Translating gives CASSLTGTDPYGYTF. The gene calls are TRBV7-9 and TRBJ1-2; 7 bases are shared with TRBD1. The CDR3 loop spans 15 amino acids. Per germline, CDR1 SEHNR and CDR2 FQNEAQ (reference sequence). V gave up 2 bases and J gave up 4 bases; unmatched junction bases: 7.

The V and J genes are TRBV19 and TRBJ2-6; 10 bases line up with TRBD1. The CDR3 extends over 16 amino acids. Germline V CDR1 and CDR2: LNHDA, SQIVND (reference sequence). With 5 bases clipped from V and 3 bases from J, the junction kept 4 bases outside the gene matches. CDR3 nucleotides: TGTGCCAGTAGTCGACAGGGGGCGATTGGGGCCAACGTCCTGACTTTC. Residues: CASSRQGAIGANVLTF.